Presented here are 2 T cell receptor beta chains from one specimen sequenced in a study of T cells in Graves' hyperthyroidism and ophthalmopathy. There were TCR beta CDR3 regions amplified from RNA transcripts. A set of HTBI primers served as the primers for a first-round RT-PCR of the TCR CDR3. Via MiXCR, TCRdb re-called the multiplex PCR reads, giving one row per CDR3 protein. The table shows 370,000 or so distinct CDR3 sequences, with just under 25% occurring only once. Input material: blood. These receptors all stem from a man aged 45-60 years with Graves' hyperthyroidism.

This sequence joins TRBV6-2 or TRBV6-3 and TRBJ1-1; D is ambiguous. With 8 bases removed from V and 4 bases from J, the gap between germline ends came to 14 bases. This CDR3 contains 13 residues. Germline lookup yields CDR1 MNHEY and CDR2 SVGEGT. The CDR3 loop reads CASLPKKGTEAFF. The CDR3 nucleotides are TGTGCCAGCCTTCCAAAGAAAGGCACTGAAGCTTTCTTT.

This clonotype was found once. The rearrangement uses TRBV29-1 and TRBJ2-2; D remains ambiguous. V was trimmed by 5 bases and J by 4 bases, leaving 5 bases between them. The CDR3 runs 11 residues. Germline V CDR1 and CDR2: SQVTM, ANQGSEA. This CDR3 is CSVSRTGELFF. The CDR3, as DNA: TGCAGCGTTTCTCGCACCGGGGAGCTGTTTTTT.